This is a list of T cell receptor beta chains from one sample in a study of T-cell memory formation after mild COVID-19. TCRdb ran MiXCR on the 5' RACE reads and lists one entry per CDR3 protein. This sample yields 500,000 to 550,000 distinct CDR3 sequences, of which around 21% are seen a single time; under 15% belongs to the top ten. Sequencing input: PBMCs or a T cell subset sorted from them (not recorded which). The receptors shown here come from an adult woman who had mild COVID-19 (a few samples of this study predate the infection). Cell type and time point are not known. CDR3s leave out the opening cysteine and the closing phenylalanine or tryptophan.

TRBV6-2/TRBV6-3 | ASSPAGTSRADTQY
TRBV24-1 | ATSDSGRGSYEQY
TRBV7-9 | ASSLYGRNTEAF
TRBV14 | ASRQEDKQF
TRBV12-3/TRBV12-4 | ASGNLAGGTDTQY
TRBV5-1 | ASSLFQGRGSYNEQF
TRBV6-5 | ASSRTPRQGTTSPLH
TRBV5-1 | ASSLEQSGNTIY
TRBV12-3/TRBV12-4 | ASSGSDNEQF
TRBV4-1 | ASSQGGTLFQETQY
TRBV7-8 | ASSFSRAGDTQY
TRBV5-5 | ASSLGTAPTRQY
TRBV5-1 | ASSVNTGELF
TRBV5-1 | ASGDRDTEAF
TRBV29-1 | SGRRQGTEAF
TRBV7-2 | ASSLTPAASGTGELF
TRBV12-3/TRBV12-4 | ASSLDTLGTEAF
TRBV14 | ASSQGFRGGGFYNEQF
TRBV11-3 | ASTTRSSYNEQF
TRBV18 | ASSPSSGIWDEQF
TRBV10-3 | AISTPAPNYGYT
TRBV7-2 | ASSSVAGGNEQF
TRBV5-1 | ASSSTGDSSYEQY
TRBV5-6 | ASSLPGLDYEQY
TRBV18 | ASSPGTWDYGYT
TRBV6-2/TRBV6-3 | APSSGSTGELF
TRBV19 | ASRRLAGDLEQY
TRBV29-1 | SVGPLPTDVATDTQY
TRBV7-9 | ASSATPGGRKNEKLF
TRBV7-2 | ASSSAGLAGRTTNNEQF
TRBV20-1 | SARARTGNTEAF
TRBV6-5 | ASSYGDLNTEAF
TRBV6-5 | ASSYSGGIYEQY
TRBV6-1 | ASRGRTDLYQETQY
TRBV18 | ASSLVRDSPEAF
TRBV9 | ASSVDGGDNEQF
TRBV20-1 | SARALNEQF
TRBV12-3/TRBV12-4 | ASSFGSEGGEQF
TRBV19 | ASTLRRLAGGPGNEQF
TRBV6-4 | ASSVTGTGIYGYT